This is a list of T cell receptor beta chains from one sample in a study of blood T cell repertoires in COVID-19. Measured with immunoSEQ multiplex PCR; TCRdb has only the in-frame clones, and not every one. The sample has more than 140,000 clones, about 86% seen once; the top ten hold almost 8.5%. Sequenced material: peripheral blood. These receptors were obtained from a woman aged 60-75 years with acute or convalescent COVID-19. CDR3s include the opening cysteine and the closing phenylalanine or tryptophan. The D gene is left open where the match is weak. Some rows have no size entry. The others give once, few or many, or a class for an expanded clone.

clone_size: .
d_call: .
j_call: TRBJ1-1
v_call: TRBV11-2
cdr3_aa: CASSLIQGRGTEAFF
cdr3_nt: TGTGCCAGCAGCTTGATACAGGGCCGGGGCACTGAAGCTTTCTTT

clone_size: once
d_call: TRBD1
j_call: TRBJ1-1
v_call: TRBV4-1
cdr3_aa: CASSLRQGMNTEAFF
cdr3_nt: TGCGCCAGCAGTCTAAGACAGGGGATGAACACTGAAGCTTTCTTT

clone_size: .
d_call: .
j_call: TRBJ2-2
v_call: TRBV27
cdr3_aa: CASSPGGELFF
cdr3_nt: TGTGCCAGCAGTCCCGGGGGGGAGCTGTTTTTT

clone_size: .
d_call: TRBD2
j_call: TRBJ2-3
v_call: TRBV5-4
cdr3_aa: CASSAPSGGTADTQYF
cdr3_nt: TGTGCCAGCAGCGCCCCTAGCGGGGGGACGGCAGATACGCAGTATTTT

clone_size: .
d_call: .
j_call: TRBJ2-1
v_call: TRBV27
cdr3_aa: CASKLQGSSSYNEQFF
cdr3_nt: TGTGCCAGCAAACTACAGGGTTCGAGCTCCTACAATGAGCAGTTCTTC

clone_size: .
d_call: .
j_call: TRBJ1-4
v_call: TRBV6-1
cdr3_aa: CASSEEQGGYEKLFF
cdr3_nt: TGTGCCAGCAGTGAAGAACAGGGAGGGTATGAAAAACTGTTTTTT

clone_size: .
d_call: .
j_call: TRBJ2-7
v_call: TRBV5-4
cdr3_aa: CASSFPEAREQYF
cdr3_nt: TGTGCCAGCAGCTTCCCAGAGGCAAGGGAGCAGTACTTC

clone_size: .
d_call: TRBD1
j_call: TRBJ2-5
v_call: TRBV10-2
cdr3_aa: CASSDRTTPGQGARETQYF
cdr3_nt: TGCGCCAGCAGTGACCGAACAACACCGGGACAGGGGGCACGCGAGACCCAGTACTTC

clone_size: .
d_call: .
j_call: TRBJ2-7
v_call: TRBV18
cdr3_aa: CASSPRGGGDEQYF
cdr3_nt: TGTGCCAGCTCACCGAGAGGGGGCGGGGACGAGCAGTACTTC

clone_size: .
d_call: TRBD2
j_call: TRBJ2-1
v_call: TRBV9
cdr3_aa: CASSVTPGLAGGPSYNEQFF
cdr3_nt: TGTGCCAGCAGCGTTACCCCGGGACTAGCGGGGGGGCCTTCCTACAATGAGCAGTTCTTC

clone_size: .
d_call: .
j_call: TRBJ1-1
v_call: TRBV19
cdr3_aa: CASSIFSGWEAFF
cdr3_nt: TGTGCCAGTAGTATATTTTCCGGGTGGGAAGCTTTCTTT

clone_size: .
d_call: TRBD1
j_call: TRBJ1-1
v_call: TRBV12-3/TRBV12-4
cdr3_aa: CASHPGQGAEAFF
cdr3_nt: TGTGCCAGCCATCCGGGACAGGGGGCAGAAGCTTTCTTT

clone_size: .
d_call: .
j_call: TRBJ1-1
v_call: TRBV5-6
cdr3_aa: CASSQFRIGGNTEAFF
cdr3_nt: TGTGCCAGCAGTCAATTCCGTATCGGGGGGAACACTGAAGCTTTCTTT

clone_size: .
d_call: TRBD2
j_call: TRBJ2-1
v_call: TRBV13
cdr3_aa: CASSWTSGTYNEQFF
cdr3_nt: TGTGCCAGCAGCTGGACTAGCGGAACTTACAATGAGCAGTTCTTC

clone_size: few
d_call: TRBD1
j_call: TRBJ1-1
v_call: TRBV4-1
cdr3_aa: CASSQGTGTDSYTEAFF
cdr3_nt: TGCGCCAGCAGCCAAGGGACAGGGACCGATTCTTACACTGAAGCTTTCTTT

clone_size: .
d_call: TRBD2
j_call: TRBJ2-5
v_call: TRBV9
cdr3_aa: CASSYLGGASGETQYF
cdr3_nt: TGTGCCAGCAGCTACCTCGGGGGGGCCAGTGGAGAGACCCAGTACTTC

clone_size: .
d_call: TRBD2
j_call: TRBJ2-1
v_call: TRBV7-2
cdr3_aa: CASSFGTSVFEQFF
cdr3_nt: TGTGCCAGCAGCTTTGGGACTAGCGTCTTTGAGCAGTTCTTC

clone_size: .
d_call: TRBD1
j_call: TRBJ2-7
v_call: TRBV5-1
cdr3_aa: CASSLESPDRGREQYF
cdr3_nt: TGCGCCAGCAGCTTGGAATCCCCGGACAGGGGGAGGGAGCAGTACTTC

clone_size: .
d_call: TRBD1
j_call: TRBJ2-5
v_call: TRBV5-1
cdr3_aa: CASTRTGVETQYF
cdr3_nt: TGCGCCAGCACGAGGACAGGGGTAGAGACCCAGTACTTC

clone_size: .
d_call: TRBD2
j_call: TRBJ2-1
v_call: TRBV11-3
cdr3_aa: CASSPGAERGDHYNEQFF
cdr3_nt: TGTGCCAGCAGCCCCGGCGCAGAGCGGGGGGACCACTACAATGAGCAGTTCTTC

clone_size: .
d_call: .
j_call: TRBJ1-4
v_call: TRBV7-9
cdr3_aa: CASSGPGANDEKLFF
cdr3_nt: TGTGCCAGCAGCGGTCCAGGGGCGAATGATGAAAAACTGTTTTTT

clone_size: .
d_call: .
j_call: TRBJ1-1
v_call: TRBV7-2
cdr3_aa: CASSLSGAKAFF
cdr3_nt: TGTGCCAGCAGCTTATCAGGGGCCAAAGCTTTCTTT

clone_size: .
d_call: .
j_call: TRBJ1-6
v_call: TRBV7-9
cdr3_aa: CASSLGRVDSPLHF
cdr3_nt: TGTGCCAGCAGCTTAGGCAGGGTTGATTCACCCCTCCACTTT

clone_size: once
d_call: TRBD1
j_call: TRBJ2-7
v_call: TRBV11-3
cdr3_aa: CASSLSGRQGAAYEQYF
cdr3_nt: TGTGCCAGCAGCCTTTCGGGCCGACAGGGGGCCGCCTACGAGCAGTACTTC

clone_size: .
d_call: TRBD1
j_call: TRBJ1-2
v_call: TRBV5-4
cdr3_aa: CASSLGWDRGRDGYTF
cdr3_nt: TGTGCCAGCAGCTTGGGATGGGACAGGGGGAGAGATGGCTACACCTTC

clone_size: .
d_call: TRBD1
j_call: TRBJ1-5
v_call: TRBV6-6
cdr3_aa: CASSYSRQGADQPQHF
cdr3_nt: TGTGCCAGCAGTTACTCGAGACAGGGGGCGGATCAGCCCCAGCATTTT

clone_size: .
d_call: .
j_call: TRBJ2-7
v_call: TRBV4-3
cdr3_aa: CASSQTRGYEQYF
cdr3_nt: TGCGCCAGCAGCCAGACCAGGGGCTACGAGCAGTACTTC

clone_size: .
d_call: TRBD2
j_call: TRBJ2-1
v_call: TRBV19
cdr3_aa: CASSMIGGGNEQFF
cdr3_nt: TGTGCCAGTAGTATGATCGGGGGGGGCAATGAGCAGTTCTTC

clone_size: .
d_call: .
j_call: TRBJ1-1
v_call: TRBV25-1
cdr3_aa: CASARGGSNTEAFF
cdr3_nt: TGTGCCAGCGCCCGGGGGGGTTCGAACACTGAAGCTTTCTTT

clone_size: .
d_call: .
j_call: TRBJ2-3
v_call: TRBV10-1
cdr3_aa: CASSEGRLFTDTQYF
cdr3_nt: TGCGCCAGCAGTGAGGGCAGACTCTTCACAGATACGCAGTATTTT

clone_size: .
d_call: .
j_call: TRBJ2-7
v_call: TRBV7-2
cdr3_aa: CASSSGHYPNEQYF
cdr3_nt: TGTGCCAGCAGCTCGGGACACTACCCCAACGAGCAGTACTTC

clone_size: .
d_call: .
j_call: TRBJ1-2
v_call: TRBV4-2
cdr3_aa: CASSQAGRGDYGYTF
cdr3_nt: TGTGCCAGCAGCCAAGCGGGCAGGGGCGACTATGGCTACACCTTC

clone_size: .
d_call: TRBD2
j_call: TRBJ2-1
v_call: TRBV7-3
cdr3_aa: CASSDPGLASYNEQFF
cdr3_nt: TGTGCCAGCAGCGACCCGGGACTAGCGAGCTACAATGAGCAGTTCTTC

clone_size: .
d_call: .
j_call: TRBJ1-1
v_call: TRBV5-4
cdr3_aa: CASSLANGGSTEAFF
cdr3_nt: TGTGCCAGCAGCTTGGCCAACGGCGGTAGCACTGAAGCTTTCTTT

clone_size: .
d_call: .
j_call: TRBJ2-6
v_call: TRBV9
cdr3_aa: CASSVDPLYSSGANVLTF
cdr3_nt: TGTGCCAGCAGCGTAGACCCCCTTTACAGCTCTGGGGCCAACGTCCTGACTTTC

clone_size: .
d_call: TRBD2
j_call: TRBJ2-1
v_call: TRBV11-2
cdr3_aa: CASSLESRGSSYNEQFF
cdr3_nt: TGTGCCAGCAGCTTAGAGTCGCGGGGGAGCTCCTACAATGAGCAGTTCTTC

clone_size: once
d_call: .
j_call: TRBJ2-7
v_call: TRBV30
cdr3_aa: CAWTGGHHEQYF
cdr3_nt: TGTGCCTGGACAGGGGGGCACCACGAGCAGTACTTC

clone_size: .
d_call: .
j_call: TRBJ1-5
v_call: TRBV30
cdr3_aa: CAWSREYQPQHF
cdr3_nt: TGTGCCTGGAGTCGGGAATATCAGCCCCAGCATTTT

clone_size: once
d_call: TRBD2
j_call: TRBJ2-5
v_call: TRBV12-5
cdr3_aa: CASGLAGLAGGLWETQYF
cdr3_nt: TGTGCTAGTGGTTTGGCGGGACTAGCGGGGGGGCTTTGGGAGACCCAGTACTTC

clone_size: .
d_call: TRBD2
j_call: TRBJ2-3
v_call: TRBV4-2
cdr3_aa: CASSQSTSGGGRTDTQYF
cdr3_nt: TGTGCCAGCAGCCAATCAACTAGCGGGGGGGGACGCACAGATACGCAGTATTTT

clone_size: .
d_call: TRBD1
j_call: TRBJ1-2
v_call: TRBV2
cdr3_aa: CASCWGTGVYGYTF
cdr3_nt: TGTGCCAGCTGTTGGGGTACAGGGGTGTATGGCTACACCTTC

clone_size: .
d_call: TRBD1
j_call: TRBJ2-5
v_call: TRBV3-1/TRBV3-2
cdr3_aa: CASSSQGEWQYF
cdr3_nt: TGTGCCAGCAGCTCTCAGGGGGAGTGGCAGTACTTC

clone_size: .
d_call: .
j_call: TRBJ2-5
v_call: TRBV15
cdr3_aa: CATSREVRVGRQETQYF
cdr3_nt: TGTGCCACCAGCAGAGAAGTCAGGGTTGGGCGGCAAGAGACCCAGTACTTC

clone_size: .
d_call: TRBD2
j_call: TRBJ2-5
v_call: TRBV5-5
cdr3_aa: CASSLVSGGGGAAPGETQYF
cdr3_nt: TGTGCCAGCAGCTTGGTTAGCGGGGGGGGAGGTGCCGCGCCGGGCGAGACCCAGTACTTC

clone_size: once
d_call: TRBD1
j_call: TRBJ2-3
v_call: TRBV11-2
cdr3_aa: CASSLNYDRGLSYTQYF
cdr3_nt: TGTGCCAGCAGCTTAAATTACGACAGGGGGCTTTCATATACGCAGTATTTT

clone_size: .
d_call: .
j_call: TRBJ2-5
v_call: TRBV5-5
cdr3_aa: CASSLGAPFQETQYF
cdr3_nt: TGTGCCAGCAGCTTGGGGGCCCCGTTCCAAGAGACCCAGTACTTC

clone_size: .
d_call: TRBD1
j_call: TRBJ1-6
v_call: TRBV6-1
cdr3_aa: CASSDRQGNSPLHF
cdr3_nt: TGTGCCAGCAGTGATCGACAGGGGAATTCACCCCTCCACTTT

clone_size: few
d_call: .
j_call: TRBJ1-6
v_call: TRBV10-3
cdr3_aa: CAISGAGNNSPLHF
cdr3_nt: TGTGCCATCAGTGGGGCAGGTAATAATTCACCCCTCCACTTT

clone_size: .
d_call: .
j_call: TRBJ1-1
v_call: TRBV7-2
cdr3_aa: CASSLGPSRGAFF
cdr3_nt: TGTGCCAGCAGCTTAGGGCCGAGCCGCGGGGCTTTCTTT

clone_size: .
d_call: TRBD1
j_call: TRBJ2-7
v_call: TRBV2
cdr3_aa: CASRPGQYHYEQYF
cdr3_nt: TGTGCCAGCAGGCCGGGACAGTACCACTACGAGCAGTACTTC

clone_size: .
d_call: .
j_call: TRBJ1-4
v_call: TRBV5-6
cdr3_aa: CASSLAGVATNEKLFF
cdr3_nt: TGTGCCAGCAGCTTGGCAGGGGTTGCAACTAATGAAAAACTGTTTTTT